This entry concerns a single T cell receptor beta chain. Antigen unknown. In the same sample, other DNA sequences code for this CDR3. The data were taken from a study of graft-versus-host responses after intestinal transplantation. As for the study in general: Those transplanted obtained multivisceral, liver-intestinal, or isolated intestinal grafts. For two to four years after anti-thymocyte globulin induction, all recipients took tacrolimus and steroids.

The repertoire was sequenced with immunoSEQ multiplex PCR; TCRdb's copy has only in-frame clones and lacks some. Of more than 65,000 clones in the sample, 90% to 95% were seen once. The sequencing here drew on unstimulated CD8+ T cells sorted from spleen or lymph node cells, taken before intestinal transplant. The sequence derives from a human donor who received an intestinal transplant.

CDR3 sequence (DNA): TGTGCCAGCAGCTTGGGGACAGAATACGAGCAGTACTTC. Its translation is CASSLGTEYEQYF. The rearrangement links TRBV5-4 to TRBJ2-7; weak D call: TRBD1 (6 bases). Germline V gene data show CDR1 as SGHNT and CDR2 as YYREEE (reference sequence). The CDR3 runs 13 residues. The ends were cut back, 0 bases at V and 4 bases at J, with 8 bases in the middle.